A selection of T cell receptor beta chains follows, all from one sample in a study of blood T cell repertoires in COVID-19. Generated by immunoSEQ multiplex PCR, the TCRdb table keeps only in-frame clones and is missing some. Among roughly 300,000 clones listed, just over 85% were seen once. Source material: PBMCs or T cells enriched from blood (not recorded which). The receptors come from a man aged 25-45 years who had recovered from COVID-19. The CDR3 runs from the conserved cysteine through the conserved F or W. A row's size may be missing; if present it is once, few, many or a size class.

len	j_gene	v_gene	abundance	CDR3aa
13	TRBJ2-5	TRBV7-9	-	CASSFSGYETQYF
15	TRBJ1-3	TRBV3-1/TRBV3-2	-	CASSQDRSSGNTIYF
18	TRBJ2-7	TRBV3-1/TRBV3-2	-	CASSQVPSGGLLSYEQYF
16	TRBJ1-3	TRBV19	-	CASSGAGSPFRDTIYF
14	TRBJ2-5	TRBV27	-	CASSLSTGGETQYF
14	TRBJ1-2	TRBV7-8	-	CASSLEPGSYGYTF
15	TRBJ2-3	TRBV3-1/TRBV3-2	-	CASSSVGEATDTQYF
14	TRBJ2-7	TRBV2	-	CASSWTGSTYEQYF
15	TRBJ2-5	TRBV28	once	CASSSLAGVRETQYF
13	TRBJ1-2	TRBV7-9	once	CASTNPGRLGYTF
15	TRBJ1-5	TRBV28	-	CASSASKGGGQPQHF
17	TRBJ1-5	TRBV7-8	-	CASSSDGTGRPNQPQHF
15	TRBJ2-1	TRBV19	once	CASSIISGGYNEQFF
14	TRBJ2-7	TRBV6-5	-	CASSYLDRAREQYF
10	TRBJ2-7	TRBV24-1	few	CATSDGHQYF
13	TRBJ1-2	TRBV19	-	CASSIWDRPGYTF
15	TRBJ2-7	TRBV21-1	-	CASSRYRDPSYEQYF
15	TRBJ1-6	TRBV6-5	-	CASSYMQGAGSPLHF
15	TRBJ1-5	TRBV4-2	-	CASSQGTESNQPQHF
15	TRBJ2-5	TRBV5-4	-	CASSLGGGTQETQYF
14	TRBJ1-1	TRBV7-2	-	CASSPQTGDTEAFF
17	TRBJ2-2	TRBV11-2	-	CASSLGYDSPNTGELFF
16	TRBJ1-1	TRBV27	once	CASGNRDRGVDTEAFF
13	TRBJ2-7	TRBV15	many	CATSRDRGYEQYF
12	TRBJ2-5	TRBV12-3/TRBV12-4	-	CASAGQEKTQYF
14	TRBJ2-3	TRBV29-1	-	CSVAFGGASDTQYF
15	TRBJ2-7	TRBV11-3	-	CASSPEAIYTYEQYF
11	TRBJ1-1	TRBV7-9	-	CASSNRDEAFF
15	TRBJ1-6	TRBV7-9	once	CASSAQGSGNSPLHF
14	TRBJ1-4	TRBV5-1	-	CASSSTGGEEKLFF
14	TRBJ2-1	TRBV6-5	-	CASRAAGGLNEQFF
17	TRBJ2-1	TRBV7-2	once	CASSLGPRLAARNEQFF
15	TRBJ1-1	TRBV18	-	CASSPGQRLNTEAFF
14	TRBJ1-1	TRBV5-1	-	CASSSTGVGTEAFF
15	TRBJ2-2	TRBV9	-	CASSYRGRDTGELFF
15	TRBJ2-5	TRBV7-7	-	CASSSSQGAQETQYF
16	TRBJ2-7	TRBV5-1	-	CASSFGTDSPSYEQYF